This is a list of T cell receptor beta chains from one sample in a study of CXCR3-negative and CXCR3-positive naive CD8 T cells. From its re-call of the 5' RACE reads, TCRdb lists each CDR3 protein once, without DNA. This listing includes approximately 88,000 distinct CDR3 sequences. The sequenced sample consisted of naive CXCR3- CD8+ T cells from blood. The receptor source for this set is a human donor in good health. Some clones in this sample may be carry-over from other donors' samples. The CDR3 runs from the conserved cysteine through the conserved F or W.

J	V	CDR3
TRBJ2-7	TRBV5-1	CASSLFAGGNYEQYF
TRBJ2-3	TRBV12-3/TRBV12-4	CASSSWTSGGEITDTQYF
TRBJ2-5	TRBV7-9	CASSLPPLQGRQETQYF
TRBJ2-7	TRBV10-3	CAISADRDLEQYF
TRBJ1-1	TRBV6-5	CASSYSADRKTMNTEAFF
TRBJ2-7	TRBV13	CASSLRSLGDEQYF
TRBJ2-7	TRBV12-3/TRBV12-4	CASSPRPYEQYF
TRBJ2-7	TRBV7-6	CASSLNPDGIDRGYEQYF
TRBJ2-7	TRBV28	CASTTTSGHLYEQYF
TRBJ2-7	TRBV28	CASSLSVGYEQYF
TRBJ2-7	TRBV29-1	CSVLRHGIHEQYF
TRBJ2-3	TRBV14	CASSLTQRDTQYF
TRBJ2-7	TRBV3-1	CASSQGQAYEQYF
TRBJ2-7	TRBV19	CAGSLDWDRVTYEQYF
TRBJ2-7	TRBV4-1	CASSQGEIHYEQYF
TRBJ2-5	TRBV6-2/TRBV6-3	CASSSYSVGHQETQYF
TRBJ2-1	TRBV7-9	CASSFGLAGNEQFF
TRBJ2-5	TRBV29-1	CSVHILGALTRGETQYF
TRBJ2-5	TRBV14	CASSRPNQETQYF
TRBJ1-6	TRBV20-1	CSAPGNSPLHF
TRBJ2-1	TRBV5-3	CARSLNNLAGGRNEQFF
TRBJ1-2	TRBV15	CATSVESGVLYGYTF
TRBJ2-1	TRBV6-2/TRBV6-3	CASSETSGGEDNEQFF
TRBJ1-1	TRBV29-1	CSVDSDLNTEAFF
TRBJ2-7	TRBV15	CATSRGGSYEQYF
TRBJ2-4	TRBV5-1	CASSLATGGFDIQYF
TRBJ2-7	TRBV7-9	CASSSVGGGTVYEQYF
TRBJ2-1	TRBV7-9	CASSPPGLAVDEQFF
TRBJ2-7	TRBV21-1	CAGEDSGGDPYEQYF
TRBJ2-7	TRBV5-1	CASSADSTYEQYF
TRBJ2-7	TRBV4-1	CASSQALLDEQYF
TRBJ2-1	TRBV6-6	CASSIWGEQFF
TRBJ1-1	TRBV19	CASRPTGITEAFF
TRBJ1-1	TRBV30	CAYDLQGQAEAFF
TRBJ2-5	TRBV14	CASSQVRGPQETQYF
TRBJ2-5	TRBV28	CASSHDRGRGETQYF
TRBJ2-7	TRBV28	CATLKRTGGTYEQYF
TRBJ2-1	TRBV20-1	CSAVTGTSGSYEQFF
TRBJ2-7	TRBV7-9	CASSPSAGRPYEQYF
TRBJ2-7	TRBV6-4	CASSVVVDRSYEQYF
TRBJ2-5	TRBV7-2	CASSLWTEETQYF
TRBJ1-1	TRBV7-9	CASTIIPDDPRTEAFF
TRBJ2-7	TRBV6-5	CASSYSGQDYEQYF
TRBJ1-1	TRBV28	CASSHFKAGTTNTEAFF
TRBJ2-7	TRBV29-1	CSGYRGYEQYF
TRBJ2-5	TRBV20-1	CSARSSRETQYF
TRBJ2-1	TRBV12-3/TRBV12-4	CASTPDDGTYNEQFF
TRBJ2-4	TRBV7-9	CASSLGHGQRKDIQYF
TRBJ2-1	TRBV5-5	CASSSLPGVLHHNEQFF
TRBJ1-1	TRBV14	CASSQDRGLTEAFF
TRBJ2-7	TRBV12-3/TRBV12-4	CASSFFQYEQYF
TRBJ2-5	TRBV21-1	CASSKVGREDYRETQYF
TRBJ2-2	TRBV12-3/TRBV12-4	CASREVDTGELFF